The rows below give T cell receptor beta chains drawn from one sample of a study of regulatory T cells in long-lasting Graves disease. TCRdb processed the multiplex PCR reads anew with MiXCR; each CDR3 protein has one entry. The sample yields about 440,000 distinct CDR3 sequences, 16% seen once. Separately, the same data were catalogued under a study of T cells in Graves' hyperthyroidism and ophthalmopathy.

The sample here was peripheral blood mononuclear cells (PBMCs), taken at new diagnosis, from a patient treated with antithyroid drugs. These receptors came from a woman under 30 with Graves disease. Both conserved end residues are part of each CDR3. Size values are once, few and many counts, or a class for expanded clones, and some rows have none.

clone size: many; V gene: TRBV11-2; CDR3 protein: CASSLLAGVLNEQFF
clone size: NA; V gene: TRBV24-1; CDR3 protein: CATSDAYNEQFF
clone size: few; V gene: TRBV11-2; CDR3 protein: CASSSRGALNYGYTF
clone size: many; V gene: TRBV28; CDR3 protein: CASSFRGSSYNEQFF
clone size: many; V gene: TRBV6-8; CDR3 protein: CASSLFESGTLPETQYF
clone size: NA; V gene: TRBV4-1; CDR3 protein: CASRAGGPSNEQFF
clone size: many; V gene: TRBV27; CDR3 protein: CASSLQGRNTEAFF
clone size: few; V gene: TRBV14; CDR3 protein: CASSLLGSRSYEQYF
clone size: many; V gene: TRBV7-9; CDR3 protein: CASSSPVGREETQYF
clone size: NA; V gene: TRBV3-1; CDR3 protein: CASSPGTPLYNEQFF
clone size: few; V gene: TRBV6-1; CDR3 protein: CASTDWGPGHNEQFF
clone size: many; V gene: TRBV7-6; CDR3 protein: CASSLEGGTYEQYF
clone size: many; V gene: TRBV15; CDR3 protein: CATSSYGGTLPFF
clone size: few; V gene: TRBV5-1; CDR3 protein: CASSPATGTGELFF
clone size: NA; V gene: TRBV20-1; CDR3 protein: CSAPPLGAGANVLTF
clone size: few; V gene: TRBV7-9; CDR3 protein: CASSPTPTATQYEQYF
clone size: few; V gene: TRBV20-1; CDR3 protein: CSARDGRSYYEQYF
clone size: NA; V gene: TRBV9; CDR3 protein: CASSPDSGSYTGELFF
clone size: many; V gene: TRBV7-9; CDR3 protein: CASSLGERIEQYF
clone size: many; V gene: TRBV4-1; CDR3 protein: CASSQATGGLNYGYTF
clone size: many; V gene: TRBV11-2; CDR3 protein: CASSNPGDTQYF
clone size: few; V gene: TRBV5-6; CDR3 protein: CASSFNGVSSYNEQFF
clone size: many; V gene: TRBV28; CDR3 protein: CASSQTGGREKLFF
clone size: many; V gene: TRBV20-1; CDR3 protein: CSARRGAYNEQFF
clone size: NA; V gene: TRBV6-1; CDR3 protein: CASQTLGDTGELFF